One and the same sample provided the 15 T cell receptor beta chains below, sequenced in a study of blood T cell repertoires in COVID-19. The protocol was immunoSEQ multiplex PCR, while the TCRdb copy is restricted to in-frame clones and leaves out a portion. Altogether roughly 150,000 clones are present, roughly nine tenths being singletons, with the ten largest covering roughly 15%. The sample taken for sequencing was peripheral blood. The receptors stem from a woman between 40 and 50 years old with acute or convalescent COVID-19.

The V call is TRBV6-1, the J call TRBJ1-2; 9 bases are shared with TRBD1. The CDR3 is made up of 16 amino acids. Germline loops: CDR1 MNHNS, CDR2 SASEGT. V shed 2 bases, J shed 2 bases, and the junction held 6 bases outside the gene matches. CDR3 in DNA: TGTGCCAGCAGTGAATGGACAGGGGATACCAACTATGGCTACACCTTC. This translates into CASSEWTGDTNYGYTF.

This rearrangement joins TRBV7-9 to TRBJ2-7; D possibly corresponds to TRBD2 (5 bases). The germline CDR1 and CDR2 sequences are SEHNR and FQNEAQ (reference sequence). V lost 5 bases to trimming and J lost 1 base, with 18 bases between them. The CDR3 spans 16 residues. CDR3 coding DNA: TGTGCCAGCAGCCCCCGAGGGTCGGGGATATCCTACGAGCAGTACTTC. Translation: CASSPRGSGISYEQYF.

This rearrangement joins TRBV2 to TRBJ2-7, with TRBD1 identical over 10 bases. Germline-derived CDR1 and CDR2 are SNHLY and FYNNEI. Trimming at V came to 6 bases and at J to 4 bases, leaving 6 bases not matched to a gene. This CDR3 region has 14 residues. The CDR3 spells CASRQTGGVYEQYF. The CDR3 DNA follows: TGTGCCAGCAGGCAGACAGGGGGCGTGTACGAGCAGTACTTC.

This chain connects TRBV24-1 to TRBJ2-7; the D is unclear. This CDR3 contains 13 residues. Trimming took 1 base from V and 7 from J, leaving 10 bases between them. CDR1 is KGHDR, CDR2 SFDVKD, per germline. In DNA form, the CDR3 reads TGTGCCACCAGTGATTTAGACGTCGGGGAGCAGTACTTC. This codes for CATSDLDVGEQYF.

The chain couples TRBV6-2 or TRBV6-3 to TRBJ2-4, with TRBD1 as a possible D gene (6 bases). Per the germline V gene, CDR1 is MNHEY and CDR2 is SVGEGT. V shed 2 bases and J shed 8 bases, with 19 bases lying between them. The CDR3 has 16 residues. The CDR3 bases are TGTGCCAGCAGTTACGCCTGGACAGCGAGGATCGACATTCAGTACTTC. This sequence encodes CASSYAWTARIDIQYF.

V and J are TRBV11-2 and TRBJ1-1, with D unresolved. V gave up 10 bases and J gave up 6 bases, with 12 bases separating them. The CDR3 loop spans 11 amino acids. Germline V gene sequence: CDR1 SGHAT, CDR2 FQNNGV. CDR3 sequence: CATTGPAEAFF. CDR3 DNA: TGTGCCACTACGGGTCCAGCTGAAGCTTTCTTT.

The rearrangement joins TRBV4-2 to TRBJ1-5, with unresolved D. The length of the CDR3 is 14 residues. V was shortened by 2 bases and J by 0 bases, with 5 bases between the two germline ends. The germline gives CDR1 LGHNA, CDR2 YNFKEQ. The CDR3 sequence is CASSQTGSNQPQHF. CDR3 sequence (DNA): TGTGCCAGCAGCCAAACGGGTAGCAATCAGCCCCAGCATTTT.

This chain joins TRBV19 and TRBJ2-3; TRBD2 agrees at 10 bases. This CDR3 has 17 amino acids. V gave up 4 bases and J gave up 2 bases; unmatched junction bases: 9. Germline assignment: CDR1 LNHDA and CDR2 SQIVND (reference sequence). The CDR3 reads CASSTPSSGRTTDTQYF. In DNA, the CDR3 is TGTGCCAGTAGTACCCCAAGTAGCGGGAGGACCACAGATACGCAGTATTTT.

The chain links TRBV19 to TRBJ1-1; a weak D match, TRBD1 (6 bases). There are 15 residues in the CDR3. Germline values: CDR1 LNHDA, CDR2 SQIVND (reference sequence). V was trimmed by 6 bases and J by 5 bases, leaving 19 bases between them. CDR3 sequence (DNA): TGTGCCAGTAGAGGCGGCAGGGGATTGTATACTGAAGCTTTCTTT. It encodes CASRGGRGLYTEAFF.

This clone was recorded only once. This chain joins TRBV7-3 and TRBJ2-3, with 7 bases that match TRBD2. Per germline, CDR1 SGHTA and CDR2 FQGTGA. CDR3 length: 16 residues. V lost 5 bases to trimming and J lost 0 bases; unmatched junction nucleotides: 8. CDR3 bases: TGTGCCAGCAGCCCAAAAAGCGGGGAAAGCACAGATACGCAGTATTTT. Translating it yields CASSPKSGESTDTQYF.

The chain employs TRBV27 and TRBJ2-1, with D tentatively TRBD1 (6 bases). Germline V CDR1 and CDR2: MNHEY, SMNVEV (reference sequence). V dropped 7 bases and J dropped 2 bases, with 12 bases sitting between them. The CDR3 consists of 14 residues. For the CDR3, the DNA is TGTGCCAGCATCCCGGGACAAGCCTACAATGAGCAGTTCTTC. Amino acids: CASIPGQAYNEQFF.

The V and J genes are TRBV5-1 and TRBJ1-4, with 7 bases aligning to TRBD1. Looked up from germline, CDR1 is SGHRS and CDR2 is YFSETQ. The CDR3 is made up of 16 amino acids. V shed 4 bases and J 3 bases; nucleotides not matched to a gene: 9. The CDR3 is CASSHGDREANEKLFF. DNA for the CDR3: TGCGCCAGCAGCCATGGAGACAGGGAAGCTAATGAAAAACTGTTTTTT.

The chain couples TRBV5-5 to TRBJ1-4, with TRBD1 as a possible D gene (6 bases). In germline, CDR1 is SGHKS, CDR2 YYEKEE (reference sequence). This CDR3 contains 16 residues. V lost 2 bases, J lost 3 bases, and 14 bases lay in between. The CDR3 DNA follows: TGTGCCAGCAGCTTAAGCCCAGGGGCAGCTAATGAAAAACTGTTTTTT. It encodes CASSLSPGAANEKLFF.

This clone was found a few times. The genes are TRBV6-5 and TRBJ1-5; the D is unclear. CDR1 is MNHEY, CDR2 SVGAGI, per germline. This CDR3 has 13 amino acids. V lost 7 bases, J lost 2 bases, and 9 bases lay in between. CDR3 sequence (DNA): TGTGCCAGCATCCGGGAGGGCAATCAGCCCCAGCATTTT. This encodes CASIREGNQPQHF.

This rearrangement joins TRBV21-1 to TRBJ2-2; the D call TRBD2 from the table was never checked on the DNA. TRBV21-1 is termed a pseudogene. This CDR3 has 18 residues. CDR3 protein: CASSNADPSGRNTGELFF. The DNA of the CDR3 is TGTGCCAGCAGCAACGCGGATCCTAGCGGAAGAAACACCGGGGAGCTGTTTTTT.